The T cell receptor (beta chain) described here comes from a study of identical twins. The CDR3 has 15 residues. Trimming took 4 bases from V and 4 from J, leaving 13 bases between them. Germline V CDR1 and CDR2: LGHNA, YNFKEQ. In TCRdb, the 5' RACE reads were re-called with MiXCR into one record per CDR3 protein. Altogether around 250,000 distinct CDR3 sequences are present, about 12% being singletons, with the ten largest covering around 4%. This clonotype was found a few times. The sample also formed part of further work on yellow fever vaccine responses in identical twins.

This chain links TRBV4-2 with TRBJ1-4; D remains ambiguous. The TCR comes from a woman aged 18 to 35 in good health. The sequencing sample was made of memory (CD45RO+) T cells sorted from blood. The CDR3 reads CASSPRRAFNEKLFF. Here the CDR3 DNA reads TGTGCCAGCAGCCCAAGACGGGCCTTTAATGAAAAACTGTTTTTT.